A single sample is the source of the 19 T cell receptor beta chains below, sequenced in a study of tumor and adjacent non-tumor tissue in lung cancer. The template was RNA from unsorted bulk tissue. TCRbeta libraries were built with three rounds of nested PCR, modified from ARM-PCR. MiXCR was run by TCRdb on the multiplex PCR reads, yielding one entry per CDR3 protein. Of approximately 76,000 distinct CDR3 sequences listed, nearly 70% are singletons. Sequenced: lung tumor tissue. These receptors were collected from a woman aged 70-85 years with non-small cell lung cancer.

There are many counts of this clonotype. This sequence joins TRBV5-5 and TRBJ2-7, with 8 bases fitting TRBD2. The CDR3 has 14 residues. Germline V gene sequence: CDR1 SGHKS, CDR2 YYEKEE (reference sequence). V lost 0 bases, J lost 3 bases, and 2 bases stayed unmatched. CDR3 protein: CASSLEAGVYEQYF. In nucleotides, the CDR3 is TGTGCCAGCAGCTTGGAAGCGGGAGTCTACGAGCAGTACTTC.

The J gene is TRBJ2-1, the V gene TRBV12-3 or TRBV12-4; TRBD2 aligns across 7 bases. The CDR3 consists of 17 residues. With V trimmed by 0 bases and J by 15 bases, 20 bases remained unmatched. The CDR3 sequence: CASSLAKSGEGGNERFF. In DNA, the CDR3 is TGTGCCAGCAGTTTAGCCAAGTCGGGGGAGGGAGGTAATGAGAGGTTCTTC.

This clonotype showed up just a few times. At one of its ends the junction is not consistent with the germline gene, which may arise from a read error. The CDR3 spells CAISELGGAGDNVLTF. In DNA form, the CDR3 reads TGTGCCATCAGCGAGCTAGGGGGCGCTGGGGACAACGTCCTGACTTTC. This chain connects TRBV10-3 to TRBJ2-6; the match to TRBD1 covers 7 bases. In germline, CDR1 is ENHRY, CDR2 SYGVKD. The CDR3 has 16 residues.

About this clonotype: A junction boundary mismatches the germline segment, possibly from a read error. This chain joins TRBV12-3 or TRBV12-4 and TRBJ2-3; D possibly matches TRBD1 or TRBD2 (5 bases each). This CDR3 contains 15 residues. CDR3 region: CASSPAGSSTDAHYF. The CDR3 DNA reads TGTGCCAGCAGTCCAGCAGGGTCTAGCACAGATGCGCACTATTTT.

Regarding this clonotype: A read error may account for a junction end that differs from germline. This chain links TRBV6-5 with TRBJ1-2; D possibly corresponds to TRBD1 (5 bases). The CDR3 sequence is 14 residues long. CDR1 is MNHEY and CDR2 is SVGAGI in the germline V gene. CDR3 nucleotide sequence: TGTGCCTGCAATACCCAGGGTGGGAAGTTTGGCTACGCCTTC. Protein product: CACNTQGGKFGYAF.

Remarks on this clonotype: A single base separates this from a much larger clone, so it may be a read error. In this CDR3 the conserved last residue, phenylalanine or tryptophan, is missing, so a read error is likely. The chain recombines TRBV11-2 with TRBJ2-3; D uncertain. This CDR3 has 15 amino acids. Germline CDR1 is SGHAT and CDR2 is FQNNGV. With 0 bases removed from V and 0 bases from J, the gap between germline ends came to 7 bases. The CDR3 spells CASSLEFQSTDTQYI. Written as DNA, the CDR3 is TGTGCCAGCAGCTTAGAATTCCAGAGCACAGATACGCAGTATATT.

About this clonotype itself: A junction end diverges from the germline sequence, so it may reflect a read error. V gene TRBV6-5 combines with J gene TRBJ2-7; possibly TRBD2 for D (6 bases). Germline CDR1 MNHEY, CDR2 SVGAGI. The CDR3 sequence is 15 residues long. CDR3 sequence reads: CASATPVEGPYEQYF. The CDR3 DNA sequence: TGTGCTAGCGCCACGCCAGTGGAGGGACCCTACGAGCAGTATTTC.

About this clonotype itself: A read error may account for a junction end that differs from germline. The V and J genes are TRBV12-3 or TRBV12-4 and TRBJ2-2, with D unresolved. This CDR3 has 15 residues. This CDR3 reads CASRLVAPNTGELFF. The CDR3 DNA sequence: TGTGCCAGCAGATTAGTTGCTCCGAACACAGGGGAGCTGTTTTTT.

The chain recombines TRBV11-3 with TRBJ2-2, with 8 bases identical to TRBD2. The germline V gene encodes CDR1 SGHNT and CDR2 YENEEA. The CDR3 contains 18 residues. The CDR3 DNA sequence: TGTATCAGCAGCTTATGGGGACCGGGACTAGCGAACACCGGGGAGCTGTTTTTT. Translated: CISSLWGPGLANTGELFF.

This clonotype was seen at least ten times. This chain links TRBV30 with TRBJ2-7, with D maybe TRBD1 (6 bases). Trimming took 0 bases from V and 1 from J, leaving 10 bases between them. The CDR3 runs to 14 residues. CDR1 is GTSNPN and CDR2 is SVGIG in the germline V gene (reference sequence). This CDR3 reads CAWSVLRGSYEQYF. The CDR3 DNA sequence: TGTGCCTGGAGTGTACTCAGGGGATCCTACGAGCAGTACTTC. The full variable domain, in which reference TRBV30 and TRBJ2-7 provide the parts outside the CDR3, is SQTIHQWPATLVQPVGSPLSLECTVEGTSNPNLYWYRQAAGRGLQLLFYSVGIGQISSEVPQNLSASRPQDRQFILSSKKLLLSDSGFYLCAWSVLRGSYEQYFGPGTRLTVT.

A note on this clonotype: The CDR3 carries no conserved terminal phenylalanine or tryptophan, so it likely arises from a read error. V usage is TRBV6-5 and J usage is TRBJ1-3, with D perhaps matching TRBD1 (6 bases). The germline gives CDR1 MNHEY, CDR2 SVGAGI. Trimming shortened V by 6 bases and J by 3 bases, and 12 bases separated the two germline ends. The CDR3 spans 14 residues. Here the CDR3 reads CASRRDTYGNTIYS. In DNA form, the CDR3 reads TGTGCCAGCAGGCGGGACACCTATGGAAACACCATATATTCT.

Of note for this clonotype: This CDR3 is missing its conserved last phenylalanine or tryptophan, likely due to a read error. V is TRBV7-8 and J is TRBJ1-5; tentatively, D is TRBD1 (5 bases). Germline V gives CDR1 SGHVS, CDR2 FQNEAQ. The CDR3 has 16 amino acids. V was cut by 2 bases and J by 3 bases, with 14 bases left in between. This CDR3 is CASSLLRRAVNQPQHL. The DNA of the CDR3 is TGTGCCAGCAGCTTATTGCGCAGGGCGGTCAATCAGCCCCAGCATTTG.

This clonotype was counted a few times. The CDR3 DNA is TGTGCCAGCAGTTTATTCAGTTTCGGGAGGGGGCTTTCCCTTATGGGCGGCTACACCTTC. Translation gives CASSLFSFGRGLSLMGGYTF. The rearrangement joins TRBV28 to TRBJ1-2, with 7 bases that match TRBD1. Trimming took 1 base from V and 8 from J; bases not matched to a gene: 25. Germline V gene data show CDR1 as MDHEN and CDR2 as SYDVKM. This CDR3 is 20 amino acids long.

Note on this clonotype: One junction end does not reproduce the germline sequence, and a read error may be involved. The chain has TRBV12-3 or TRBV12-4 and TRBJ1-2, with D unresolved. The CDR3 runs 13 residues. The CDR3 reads CASSYTESYGYTF. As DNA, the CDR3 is TGTGCCAGCAGTTATACGGAGAGCTATGGATACACCTTC.

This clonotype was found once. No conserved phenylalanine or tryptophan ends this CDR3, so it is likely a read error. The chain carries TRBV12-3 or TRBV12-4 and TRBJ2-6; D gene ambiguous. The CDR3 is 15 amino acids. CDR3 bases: TGTGGCAGCAGTCTGGGTGGTTCTGGGGCCAACGTCCTGACTATC. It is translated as CGSSLGGSGANVLTI.

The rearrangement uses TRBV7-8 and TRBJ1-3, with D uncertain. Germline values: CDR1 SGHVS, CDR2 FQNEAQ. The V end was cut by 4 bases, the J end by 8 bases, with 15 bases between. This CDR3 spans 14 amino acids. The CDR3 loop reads CASSSGVTGDTIYF. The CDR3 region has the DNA TGTGCCAGCAGCTCTGGGGTAACCGGAGACACCATATATTTT.

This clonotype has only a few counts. CDR3 loop: CASSWVTDYTF. In DNA, the CDR3 is TGCGCCAGCAGCTGGGTGACAGACTACACCTTC. J is TRBJ1-2 and V is TRBV5-1; TRBD1 is a possible D gene (5 bases). CDR1 and CDR2 from the germline V gene are SGHRS and YFSETQ. V was cut by 3 bases and J by 10 bases, with 10 bases left in between. This CDR3 is 11 amino acids long. Together with reference TRBV5-1 and TRBJ1-2, the CDR3 gives the full variable domain: KAGVTQTPRYLIKTRGQQVTLSCSPISGHRSVSWYQQTPGQGLQFLFEYFSETQRNKGNFPGRFSGRQFSNSRSEMNVSTLELGDSALYLCASSWVTDYTFGSGTRLTVV.

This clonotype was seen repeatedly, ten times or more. Written as DNA, the CDR3 is TGCGCCAGCAGCACGCACAGGGATTCAAACACTGAAGCTTTCTTT. It specifies CASSTHRDSNTEAFF. The V call is TRBV4-1, the J call TRBJ1-1; TRBD1 is a possible D gene (6 bases). The CDR3 has 15 residues. Trimming pared 5 bases from V and 2 bases from J, leaving 15 bases between. Germline V gene data show CDR1 as MGHRA and CDR2 as YSYEKL.

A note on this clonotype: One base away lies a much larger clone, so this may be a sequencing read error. The CDR3 sequence: CASSLGYREHEQYF. CDR3 sequence (DNA): TGTGCCAGCAGCTTGGGGTACAGGGAGCACGAGCAGTACTTC. This rearrangement joins TRBV5-4 to TRBJ2-7, with D possibly TRBD1 on 6 matching bases. The CDR3 totals 14 residues. The germline V gene has CDR1 SGHNT and CDR2 YYREEE (reference sequence). V lost 0 bases and J 5 bases, leaving 12 bases between the germline ends.